This T cell receptor beta chain appears in the sequencing data of a study of response to subunit inactivated influenza vaccine (dated by TCRdb to the late 2010s). With respect to the entire study: To follow how T cells responded to a trivalent subunit inactivated influenza vaccine, the researchers relied on deep quantitative profiling of the T cell receptor repertoire. The study at large found these results: The authors proposed that each seasonal influenza vaccination may bring in only a limited number of new T cells.

Trimming takes 0 bases from V and 1 base from J, and the germline ends sit 14 bases apart. From the cysteine through the phenylalanine, the CDR3 covers 17 amino acids. Solely the CDR3 DNA is kept, with 51 bases framed from the first base. As encoded in the germline V gene, CDR1 is SGHRS while CDR2 is YFSETQ. Notes on this clonotype: It has no known antigen specificity. Nothing much larger sits one base from this clone, and base qualities are not available.

Library creation used RT-PCR. The listed sequencing device is Illumina HiSeq 2500. TCRdb ran its own pipeline on the public reads, namely fastp trimming at Q25 and MiXCR clone calling, and kept in-frame beta chains. Every entry covers one CDR3 protein and lists the most common genes and DNA from its rows. The sample profile shows roughly 760,000 distinct CDR3 sequences; 21% of them were found once. The ten top clones hold roughly 10% of the sample. This chain joins TRBV5-1 to TRBJ2-1; the D segment could be TRBD2, given 6 matching bases. This sequence was found in a man in his fifties or sixties who received an inactivated influenza vaccine. Donor details come from another sample of the same person, matched by shared clones. The sequences come from PBMCs from blood, collected 4 to 6 days after vaccination. The CDR3 protein: CASSLEVTGVSYNEQFF. Read as DNA, the sequence is TGCGCCAGCAGCTTGGAGGTAACGGGAGTTTCCTACAATGAGCAGTTCTTC.